These 27 T cell receptor beta chains came from one sample sequenced in a study of blood T cell repertoires in COVID-19. Clones were read by immunoSEQ multiplex PCR, and TCRdb kept only the in-frame ones, dropping some. The sample lists about 480,000 clones; around 88% were seen once. What was sequenced was peripheral blood. Receptor source: a woman aged 45 to 65 with COVID-19, enrolled during active disease.

The CDR3 spells CASSPGGNEQFF. The CDR3 coding sequence is TGTGCCAGCAGCCCAGGGGGTAATGAGCAGTTCTTC. V gene TRBV7-8 combines with J gene TRBJ2-1; 7 bases are a match to TRBD1. CDR3 size: 12 residues. The germline gives CDR1 SGHVS, CDR2 FQNEAQ. V trimming: 5 bases; J trimming: 7 bases; junction bases outside the gene matches: 2.

This chain links TRBV30 with TRBJ1-6, with 9 bases that match TRBD1. The trim removed 5 bases at V and 3 bases at J, leaving 5 bases unmatched. CDR3 size: 15 residues. Germline V lookup: CDR1 GTSNPN, CDR2 SVGIG (reference sequence). The DNA for the CDR3 is TGTGCCTGGGATGGACAGGGGATCTATAATTCACCCCTCCACTTT. It codes for CAWDGQGIYNSPLHF.

CDR3 sequence (DNA): TGTGCCAGTCCGGGGGGCGGGGATACGCAGTATTTT. The encoded protein is CASPGGGDTQYF. The chain is built from TRBV2 and TRBJ2-3; TRBD2 is a possible D gene (7 bases). CDR1 is SNHLY and CDR2 is FYNNEI in the germline V gene. Trimming removed 9 bases from V and 6 bases from J, with 13 bases in between. This CDR3 region has 12 residues.

The chain uses TRBV6-5 and TRBJ1-5; D possibly corresponds to TRBD1 (5 bases). CDR3 length equals 13 residues. The V gene lost 7 bases and the J gene lost 0 bases, with 7 bases spanning the gap. Germline loops: CDR1 MNHEY, CDR2 SVGAGI. CDR3 protein: CASKGYSNQPQHF. The CDR3 nucleotides read TGTGCCAGCAAGGGGTATAGCAATCAGCCCCAGCATTTT.

The V call is TRBV11-2, the J call TRBJ1-1, with D possibly matching TRBD1 (6 bases). CDR1 and CDR2 (germline): SGHAT, FQNNGV. V shed 0 bases and J shed 11 bases, with 16 bases lying between them. The length of the CDR3 is 14 residues. This CDR3 is CASSLDILSGEAFF. CDR3 coding DNA: TGTGCCAGCAGCTTAGATATCCTCTCAGGGGAGGCTTTCTTT.

The V call is TRBV9, the J call TRBJ1-1; the D is unclear. Germline values: CDR1 SGDLS, CDR2 YYNGEE. CDR3 size: 14 residues. V was cut by 7 bases and J by 7 bases, with 20 bases left in between. The CDR3 DNA sequence: TGTGCCAGCGAACCCCCCATCCCCAGCGGTGAAGCTTTCTTT. Its protein product is CASEPPIPSGEAFF.

The V call is TRBV3-1 (or the pseudogene TRBV3-2), the J call TRBJ1-4, with D perhaps TRBD1 (6 bases). CDR1 is LGHDT and CDR2 is YNNKEL in the germline V gene (reference sequence). The CDR3 loop spans 15 amino acids. V shed 4 bases and J shed 7 bases, with 16 bases lying between them. The CDR3 DNA follows: TGTGCCAGCAGCCGAGGCCACAGGGAAACTGAAAAACTGTTTTTT. The encoded protein is CASSRGHRETEKLFF.

CDR3 loop: CASSLGLGGELFF. CDR3 DNA: TGTGCCAGCAGCTTGGGACTAGGCGGGGAGCTGTTTTTT. The rearrangement uses TRBV5-4 and TRBJ2-2; possible D gene TRBD2, 6 bases. CDR1 and CDR2 (germline): SGHNT, YYREEE (reference sequence). The V end was cut by 0 bases, the J end by 7 bases, with 7 bases between. CDR3 length: 13 amino acids. Looking up the rest from reference TRBV5-4 and TRBJ2-2 gives the full variable domain: ETGVTQSPTHLIKTRGQQVTLRCSSQSGHNTVSWYQQALGQGPQFIFQYYREEENGRGNFPPRFSGLQFPNYSSELNVNALELDDSALYLCASSLGLGGELFFGEGSRLTVL.

J is TRBJ1-4 and V is TRBV18; 8 bases are shared with TRBD1. V trimming: 3 bases; J trimming: 11 bases; junction bases outside the gene matches: 8. The CDR3 runs 14 residues. Germline V gene sequence: CDR1 KGHSH, CDR2 LQKENI. CDR3 DNA sequence: TGTGCCAGCTCACCGCTTGGACAGGGCGAGAAACTGTTTTTT. As protein: CASSPLGQGEKLFF. Using reference TRBV18 and TRBJ1-4 for the parts outside the CDR3, the full variable domain is NAGVMQNPRHLVRRRGQEARLRCSPMKGHSHVYWYRQLPEEGLKFMVYLQKENIIDESGMPKERFSAEFPKEGPSILRIQQVVRGDSAAYFCASSPLGQGEKLFFGSGTQLSVL.

This chain links TRBV10-3 with TRBJ2-1; possible D gene TRBD1, 6 bases. Germline loops: CDR1 ENHRY, CDR2 SYGVKD. The V gene lost 0 bases and the J gene lost 6 bases, with 18 bases spanning the gap. The CDR3 extends over 17 amino acids. CDR3: CAISESTRTENSNEQFF. The CDR3 nucleotides read TGTGCCATCAGTGAGTCGACGCGGACAGAAAATAGCAATGAGCAGTTCTTC.

This sequence joins TRBV30 and TRBJ1-1, with D possibly being TRBD1 (5 bases). The V end lost 0 bases, the J end lost 3 bases, and 11 bases lay between the germline ends. Germline assignment: CDR1 GTSNPN and CDR2 SVGIG (reference sequence). This CDR3 has 14 amino acids. CDR3 nucleotide sequence: TGTGCCTGGAGTGTACGAGGAGGGGACACTGAAGCTTTCTTT. Translated: CAWSVRGGDTEAFF.

This rearrangement joins TRBV2 to TRBJ1-2; a possible D gene is TRBD1 (5 bases). This CDR3 comprises 13 residues. Trimming shortened V by 7 bases and J by 4 bases, and 13 bases separated the two germline ends. The germline V gene has CDR1 SNHLY and CDR2 FYNNEI. Here the CDR3 DNA reads TGTGCCAGCACGGCGGGGACGATCTATGGCTACACCTTC. Translation: CASTAGTIYGYTF.

V is TRBV21-1 and J is TRBJ1-2. TRBV21-1 is assigned pseudogene status. The CDR3 sequence is 14 residues long. The CDR3 sequence is CASPGRIPNYGYTF. The DNA for the CDR3 is TGTGCTTCCCCAGGGAGGATTCCTAACTATGGCTACACCTTC.

A single count supports this clone. V and J are TRBV5-4 and TRBJ2-7, with 7 bases fitting TRBD1. The CDR3 has 17 residues. The V gene's germline CDR1 is SGHNT and CDR2 YYREEE (reference sequence). V shed 1 base and J 5 bases; nucleotides not matched to a gene: 15. The CDR3 region is CASSLWGTGVKGDEQYF. The CDR3 coding sequence is TGTGCCAGCAGCTTGTGGGGTACAGGGGTGAAAGGCGACGAGCAGTACTTC.

The chain links TRBV5-1 to TRBJ1-2; D is unclear. V lost 5 bases and J lost 2, with 16 bases in between. The CDR3 contains 15 residues. Germline V gene lookup returns CDR1 SGHRS and CDR2 YFSETQ. In DNA, the CDR3 is TGCGCCAGCAGTTATTCAGGATCCGAGAACTATGGCTACACCTTC. It specifies CASSYSGSENYGYTF.

The genes are TRBV11-2 and TRBJ1-1, with D possibly TRBD1 on 6 matching bases. The CDR3 runs 13 residues. V lost 5 bases and J lost 7, with 14 bases in between. Germline loops: CDR1 SGHAT, CDR2 FQNNGV. CDR3 in amino acids: CASSPATDSEAFF. The DNA of the CDR3 is TGTGCCAGCAGCCCAGCGACGGACAGTGAAGCTTTCTTT.

In its sample, this clone was seen once. This sequence joins TRBV5-3 and TRBJ2-2; TRBD1 matches at 7 bases. TRBV5-3 is recorded as an ORF, its role being uncertain. This CDR3 has 15 residues. V lost 4 bases, J lost 4 bases, and 7 bases stayed unmatched. The CDR3 nucleotides read TGTGCCAGAAGCCCTAGGGCAGGGGGCACCGGGGAGCTGTTTTTT. This codes for CARSPRAGGTGELFF.

The chain combines TRBV5-8 with TRBJ2-7; D is possibly TRBD2 (7 bases). Germline V lookup: CDR1 SGHTS, CDR2 YDEGEE. This CDR3 has 15 residues. Trimming removed 2 bases from V and 3 bases from J, with 15 bases in between. The CDR3 coding sequence is TGTGCCAGCAGCTTTTGGTCGGGGGGCGACTACGAGCAGTACTTC. It yields the protein CASSFWSGGDYEQYF. Complete variable domain (other parts from reference TRBV5-8 and TRBJ2-7): EAGVTQSPTHLIKTRGQQATLRCSPISGHTSVYWYQQALGLGLQFLLWYDEGEERNRGNFPPRFSGRQFPNYSSELNVNALELEDSALYLCASSFWSGGDYEQYFGPGTRLTVT.

DNA of the CDR3: TGTGCCAGCAGCCGAGCGGGGGCCCGGAGGGAGACCCAGTACTTC. This gives the protein CASSRAGARRETQYF. The rearrangement links TRBV11-2 to TRBJ2-5; 8 bases line up with TRBD2. CDR3 size: 15 residues. J lost 5 bases, V lost 5 bases, and 10 bases had no gene match. Germline V gives CDR1 SGHAT, CDR2 FQNNGV.

V is TRBV7-9 and J is TRBJ2-3, with 7 bases that match TRBD1. After removal of 4 bases from V and 2 bases from J, the junction contained 9 bases not matched to a gene. The CDR3 has 16 residues. Germline CDR1 is SEHNR and CDR2 is FQNEAQ (reference sequence). CDR3 in DNA: TGTGCCAGCAGCTCGGGGACAGACCAATTCACAGATACGCAGTATTTT. It codes for CASSSGTDQFTDTQYF. The variable domain in full, with the rest retrieved from reference TRBV7-9 and TRBJ2-3, is DTGVSQNPRHKITKRGQNVTFRCDPISEHNRLYWYRQTLGQGPEFLTYFQNEAQLEKSRLLSDRFSAERPKGSFSTLEIQRTEQGDSAMYLCASSSGTDQFTDTQYFGPGTRLTVL.

The rearrangement uses TRBV10-2 and TRBJ1-5, with 7 bases lining up with TRBD1. This CDR3 has 17 amino acids. V was clipped by 3 bases and J by 0 bases; unmatched bases: 8. Germline-derived CDR1 and CDR2 are WSHSY and SAAADI. The CDR3 region is CASSELGTDVSNQPQHF. The DNA for the CDR3 is TGCGCCAGCAGTGAATTAGGGACAGACGTTAGCAATCAGCCCCAGCATTTT.

V usage is TRBV30 and J usage is TRBJ1-2; 7 bases are shared with TRBD1. This CDR3 has 12 amino acids. In germline, CDR1 is GTSNPN, CDR2 SVGIG (reference sequence). The J segment lost 6 bases and the V segment lost 4 bases, leaving 5 bases of the junction unmatched. The CDR3 DNA follows: TGTGCCTGGATGGTACAGGGGAATGGCTACACCTTC. Translating gives CAWMVQGNGYTF.

V is TRBV27 and J is TRBJ2-7; the D gene is possibly TRBD1 (5 bases). V was trimmed by 0 bases and J by 2 bases, leaving 5 bases between them. CDR3 length: 13 residues. CDR1 and CDR2 (germline): MNHEY, SMNVEV (reference sequence). In DNA form, the CDR3 reads TGTGCCAGCAGTTTATCGACAGCCTACGAGCAGTACTTC. Its protein product is CASSLSTAYEQYF.

Notes on this clone: Other DNA sequences within the sample encode an identical CDR3. The chain employs TRBV12-3 or TRBV12-4 and TRBJ1-2, with 7 bases matching TRBD1. This CDR3 spans 11 amino acids. V was pared by 9 bases and J by 4 bases, with 2 bases of the junction left unmatched. CDR3 amino acids: CASSGGYGYTF. CDR3 in DNA: TGTGCCAGTTCAGGGGGCTATGGCTACACCTTC.

This clone was counted once. The chain links TRBV6-6 to TRBJ1-5; TRBD1 might be the D (5 bases). V was trimmed by 0 bases and J by 4 bases, leaving 13 bases between them. This CDR3 has 16 amino acids. Germline V gives CDR1 MNHNY, CDR2 SVGAGI (reference sequence). The CDR3 sequence: CASSYSIGGKNQPQHF. The DNA for the CDR3 is TGTGCCAGCAGTTACTCGATTGGGGGGAAGAATCAGCCCCAGCATTTT.

This clone was detected a few times. The V gene is TRBV11-1, the J gene TRBJ1-1; no reliable D call. The CDR3 spans 12 residues. V lost 4 bases to trimming and J lost 3 bases, with 6 bases between them. Germline values: CDR1 SGHAT, CDR2 FQDESV (reference sequence). This chain's CDR3 is CASSSDYTEAFF. The CDR3 DNA follows: TGTGCCAGCAGCTCAGATTACACTGAAGCTTTCTTT. Drawing the rest from reference TRBV11-1 and TRBJ1-1, the complete variable domain is EAEVAQSPRYKITEKSQAVAFWCDPISGHATLYWYRQILGQGPELLVQFQDESVVDDSQLPKDRFSAERLKGVDSTLKIQPAELGDSAMYLCASSSDYTEAFFGQGTRLTVV.

This sequence joins TRBV5-6 and TRBJ1-2, with 8 bases identical to TRBD1. The J segment lost 5 bases and the V segment lost 0 bases, leaving 6 bases of the junction unmatched. The CDR3 is made up of 15 amino acids. Germline lookup yields CDR1 SGHDT and CDR2 YYEEEE. The CDR3 region is CASSLGTGMVYGYTF. The CDR3 DNA sequence: TGTGCCAGCAGCTTGGGGACAGGGATGGTTTATGGCTACACCTTC.